This T cell receptor (beta chain) was captured by sequencing in a study of T cell responses to AZD1222 COVID-19 vaccine. Study results and limitations: Two AZD1222 doses significantly raised spike-specific TCR breadth and depth over controls.

Points on this clone: Its target is not known.

Method: immunoSEQ multiplex PCR; TCRdb's copy keeps in-frame clones and lacks some. The sample shows roughly 80,000 clones, 90% of them seen only once. Trimming took off 6 bases at V and 4 bases at J, with 19 bases between the two ends. The CDR3 covers 15 residues. From germline, CDR1 is MNHEY and CDR2 SVGAGI. The TCR originated in an adult who received the AZD1222 COVID-19 vaccine. The material was peripheral blood, obtained 28 days after the second AZD1222 dose. The chain couples TRBV6-5 to TRBJ2-7, with D perhaps TRBD1 (5 bases). The CDR3 region is CASRWGRAKSYEQYF. The CDR3 region has the DNA TGTGCCAGCAGATGGGGCAGGGCCAAATCATACGAGCAGTACTTC.